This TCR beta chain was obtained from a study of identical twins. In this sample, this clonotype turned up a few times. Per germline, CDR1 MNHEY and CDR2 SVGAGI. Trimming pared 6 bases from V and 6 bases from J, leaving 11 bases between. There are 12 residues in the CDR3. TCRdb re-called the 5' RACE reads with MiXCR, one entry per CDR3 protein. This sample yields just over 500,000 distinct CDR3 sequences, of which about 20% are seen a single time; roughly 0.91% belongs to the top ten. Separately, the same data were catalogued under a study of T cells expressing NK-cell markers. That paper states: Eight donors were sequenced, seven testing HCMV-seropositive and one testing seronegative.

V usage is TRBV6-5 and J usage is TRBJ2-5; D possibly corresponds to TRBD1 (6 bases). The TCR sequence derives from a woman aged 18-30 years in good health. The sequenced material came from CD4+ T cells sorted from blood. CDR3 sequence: CASSQGGKTQYF. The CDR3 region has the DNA TGTGCCAGCAGCCAAGGGGGAAAGACCCAGTACTTC.